Described below is a single TCR beta chain sequence and its context. The specificity of this receptor is unknown. Read data end 3 residues before the CDR3 end; the end is taken from the germline J gene. The CDR3, cysteine through phenylalanine, is 16 amino acids long. Shown are 39 bases from within the CDR3, in frame from base 1. V and J are truncated by 3 bases and 0 bases respectively, leaving an intervening sequence of 15 bases. The germline V gene (reference sequence) specifies DFQATT as CDR1 and SNEGSKA as CDR2. The data were taken from a study of T cells in women clearing cervical HPV infection (dated by TCRdb to the late 2010s). For context, the study as a whole: The cases were over 20 women with histologically confirmed HPV16-related CIN3 or worse, and 2 of these cases were invasive cancers. Controls were around 25 women whose single incident HPV16 infection cleared within 12 months without precancer or cancer developing. Cases had a median age of 34 years and controls had a median age of around 40, with no significant differences in baseline characteristics. Blood from cases was drawn at the visit where the lesion was first identified, while blood from controls was drawn once the infection was no longer detected. Cases and controls were matched on year of sample collection and on age within five years. As quality controls, five blinded duplicates were added to each group, bringing the total to approximately 60 samples made up of some 50 participants and ten or so replicates. Since HLA typing was available for only a few women, HLA type could not be ruled out as a confounder. Among cases, blood sampling came a median of approximately 150 days after lesion detection, with an interquartile range of about 80 to 230 days. This exploratory proof-of-principle case-control study, nested within the Guanacaste HPV Natural History Study in Costa Rica, compared TCR repertoires among women with different cervical HPV16 outcomes. The parent cohort enrolled 10,000 to 13,000 women aged 18 or older in Guanacaste, Costa Rica, during about 1992 to 1995 and followed them for around 7 years. Study-wide findings and limitations: Lower TRBV6-7 relative abundance was observed in cases than in controls (roughly 0.12% versus 0.15%; Bonferroni P = 0.0008). T-cell numbers per sample were unknown, so richness differences could reflect varying T-cell content rather than repertoire biology. Random forest classifiers combining richness and V gene abundances distinguished cases from controls with an estimated AUC of approximately 0.83. CIN3+ cases had significantly higher TCR repertoire richness than controls across sequencing depths, but evenness did not differ between the groups. Because of the cross-sectional design, the study could not determine whether the associations came before infection or resulted from infection, and neither effector/memory subsets nor HPV-specific T cells were isolated.

Every participant had a single incident cervical HPV16 infection, and prevalent HPV16 infections were excluded. Cervical HPV DNA was detected by MY09/MY11 PCR, and genotyping was performed by dot-blot hybridization. Roughly 15 mL of heparinized blood were centrifuged, and the buffy coat was split into aliquots, frozen at -30 degrees C, and then kept at -80 degrees C. QIAGEN kits were used to extract genomic DNA from buffy coat specimens. Using the immunoSEQ assay, multiplex PCR amplified TCR beta CDR3 regions from an average of roughly 1,200 ng of genomic DNA per sample. Primer bias was corrected in the assay by using a complete synthetic TCR repertoire to establish an amplification baseline. The amplicons were sequenced on the Illumina platform. The authors' analysis ran thus. Sequences were error-corrected by clustering with frequency ratios and a modified nearest-neighbor algorithm and were then analyzed in the immunoSEQ Analyzer with IMGT gene definitions. TCR richness and evenness were averaged over 20 rarefaction repeats at each rarefaction depth, excluding samples with fewer sequences than the depth. Relative abundances of V, D and J genes were compared between groups using Wilcoxon rank sum tests, with FDR correction applied. In the blinded duplicates, the intraclass correlation was nearly 96% for TCR richness and averaged around 78% across 55 to 75 gene segments. The table was pulled from immuneACCESS by TCRdb, which kept in-frame rearrangements only. Such tables lose some clones; where checked, under half of the loss comes from unresolved V genes, and the rest has no known cause. V, J and clone size are those of that table, while D and trimming were read from the DNA. For this sample, the table gives about 32,000 clones. The ten top clones hold 5.5% to 8.5% of the sample.

The rearrangement joined TRBV20-1 to TRBJ1-5, with TRBD1 tentatively as D gene (6 bases match). The clonotype was recovered from a woman aged 18 to 69 with a cervical HPV16 infection that either progressed to CIN3+ or cleared (not recorded which). The sample comprised blood buffy coat. The CDR3 loop reads CSARGAPRHSNQPQHF. The CDR3 bases that were read are TGCAGTGCTAGGGGGGCCCCTAGGCATAGCAATCAGCCC.